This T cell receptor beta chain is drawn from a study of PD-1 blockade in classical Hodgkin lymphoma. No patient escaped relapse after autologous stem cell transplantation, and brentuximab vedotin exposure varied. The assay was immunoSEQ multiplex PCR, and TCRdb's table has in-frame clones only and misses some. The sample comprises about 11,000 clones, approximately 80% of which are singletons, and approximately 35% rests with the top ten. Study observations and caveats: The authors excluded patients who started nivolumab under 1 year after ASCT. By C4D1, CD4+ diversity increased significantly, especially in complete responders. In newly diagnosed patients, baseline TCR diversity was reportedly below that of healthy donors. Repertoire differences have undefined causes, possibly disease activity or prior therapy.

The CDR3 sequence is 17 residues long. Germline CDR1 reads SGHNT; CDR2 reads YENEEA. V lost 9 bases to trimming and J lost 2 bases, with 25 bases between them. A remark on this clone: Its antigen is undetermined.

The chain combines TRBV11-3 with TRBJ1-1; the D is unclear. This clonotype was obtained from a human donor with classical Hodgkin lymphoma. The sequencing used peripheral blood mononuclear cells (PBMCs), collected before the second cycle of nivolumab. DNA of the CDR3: TGTGCCAGATTAGAACCCGGGAGCTTAAAAACTAACACTGAAGCTTTCTTT. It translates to CARLEPGSLKTNTEAFF.